The T cell receptor (beta chain) under discussion was sequenced for a study of cytomegalovirus exposure and HLA in healthy donors. Study context: Genetic ancestry analysis placed about 84% of the 350 to 500 donors that were genotyped in the Caucasian-associated cluster. Study-wide points: The likely explanation for a cluster of highly shared sequence variants was sequencing artifact. CMV serostatus was the only immune exposure information that was available. The majority of TCR sequences were rare, yet some public TCRs appeared in many donors.

Concerning this clone: As yet, its antigen is unknown.

The PCR made use of 60 Vbeta and 13 Jbeta primers. TCRdb keeps only in-frame clones here, not all; method: immunoSEQ multiplex PCR. The sample includes 200,000 to 250,000 clones, more than 60% of them seen just once. The V end lost 3 bases, the J end lost 5 bases, and 8 bases lay between the germline ends. CDR3 length: 13 residues. Germline V CDR1 and CDR2: MGHRA, YSYEKL. This TCR came from a girl aged 2-10 years in good health and CMV-seronegative. The sequenced sample consisted of PBMCs. This chain links TRBV4-1 with TRBJ1-5; D remains ambiguous. In DNA, the CDR3 is TGCGCCAGCAGCCACGGCGGCGATCAGCCCCAGCATTTT. Protein: CASSHGGDQPQHF.